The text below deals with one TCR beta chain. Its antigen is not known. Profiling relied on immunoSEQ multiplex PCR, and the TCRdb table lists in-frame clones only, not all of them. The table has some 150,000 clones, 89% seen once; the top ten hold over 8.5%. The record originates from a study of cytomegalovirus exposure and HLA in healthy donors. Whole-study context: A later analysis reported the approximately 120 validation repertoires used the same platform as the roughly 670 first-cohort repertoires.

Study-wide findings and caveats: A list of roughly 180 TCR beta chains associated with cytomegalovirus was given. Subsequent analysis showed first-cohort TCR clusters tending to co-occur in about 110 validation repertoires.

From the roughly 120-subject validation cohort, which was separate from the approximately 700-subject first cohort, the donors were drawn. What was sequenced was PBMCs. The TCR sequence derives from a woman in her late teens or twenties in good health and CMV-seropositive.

DNA of the CDR3: TGTGCCAGCAGCCCGGTTCCGAGCACTGAAGCTTTCTTT. This gives the protein CASSPVPSTEAFF. J is TRBJ1-1 and V is TRBV5-6; no clear D. CDR3 size: 13 residues. Trimming removed 4 bases at V and 4 bases at J, with 11 bases between. Germline V gene lookup returns CDR1 SGHDT and CDR2 YYEEEE.